The entry that follows covers one T cell receptor (beta chain) sequence. Its antigen remains unidentified. These data belong to a study of blood T cells in healthy people across ages. The study's findings and limits: The authors considered diversity estimates from one million T cells to be underestimates. Age showed a roughly linear inverse relationship with TCR beta diversity per million T cells.

The second PCR ran roughly 7 to 12 cycles with a sample-barcoded 5' primer and J-beta primers. A single record per CDR3 protein comes from TCRdb applying MiXCR to the 5' RACE reads. This sample has 870,000 or so distinct CDR3 sequences, with 29% found just once. Germline V CDR1 and CDR2: KGHSH, LQKENI. The trim removed 5 bases at V and 4 bases at J, leaving 8 bases unmatched. CDR3 size: 15 residues. Every donor contributed about 10 milliliters of peripheral blood by blood draw. V usage is TRBV18 and J usage is TRBJ1-1, with TRBD1 matching over 9 bases. This receptor was obtained from an elderly woman in good health. Sequencing input: blood. The CDR3 loop reads CASSFGTGRSTEAFF. The CDR3, as DNA: TGTGCCAGCTCATTTGGGACAGGGCGGAGCACTGAAGCTTTCTTT.